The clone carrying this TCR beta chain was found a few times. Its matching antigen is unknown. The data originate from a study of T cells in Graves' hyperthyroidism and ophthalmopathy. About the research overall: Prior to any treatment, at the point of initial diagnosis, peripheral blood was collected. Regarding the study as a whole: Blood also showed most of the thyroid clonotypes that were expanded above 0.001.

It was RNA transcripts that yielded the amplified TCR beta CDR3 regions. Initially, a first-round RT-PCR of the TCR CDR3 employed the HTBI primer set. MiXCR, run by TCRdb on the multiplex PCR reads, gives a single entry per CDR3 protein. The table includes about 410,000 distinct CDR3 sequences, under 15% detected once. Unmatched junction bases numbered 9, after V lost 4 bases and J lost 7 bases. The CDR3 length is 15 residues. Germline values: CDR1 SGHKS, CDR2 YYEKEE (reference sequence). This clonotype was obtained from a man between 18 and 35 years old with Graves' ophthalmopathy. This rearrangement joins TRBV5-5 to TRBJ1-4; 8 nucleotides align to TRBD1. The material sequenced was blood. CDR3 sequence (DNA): TGTGCCAGCAGCCTGGAGTCCGACAGGGGTGAAAAACTGTTTTTT. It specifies CASSLESDRGEKLFF.